The 4 T cell receptor beta chains in this list originate from one sample, sequenced in a study of CXCR3-negative and CXCR3-positive naive CD8 T cells. Overall study results and limits: More hydrophobic TRB CDR3s occurred in CXCR3-positive than in CXCR3-negative naive cells.

Libraries were UMI-labeled 5' RACE TRB cDNA. TCRdb re-called the 5' RACE reads and shows each CDR3 protein once, DNA omitted. The ten top clones account for under 0.35%, within a sample of around 160,000 distinct CDR3 sequences. These receptors are not linked to any known antigen. The sequenced material came from naive CXCR3+ CD8+ T cells from blood. Subset of the sample: CD45RO-CCR7+CD27+CD95- naive CD8+ T cells expressing CXCR3 (TNR3+). These receptors were collected from a human donor in good health. Some clones in this sample may be carry-over from other donors' samples.

This chain uses TRBV28 with TRBJ2-1; TCRdb's D call of TRBD2 is untestable without DNA. This CDR3 has 13 amino acids. Germline lookup yields CDR1 MDHEN and CDR2 SYDVKM. CDR3: CASTAGGYEEQFF.

This chain uses TRBV6-2 or TRBV6-3 with TRBJ2-2; the D call of TRBD1 rests on TCRdb alone, since no DNA is present to check it. Looked up from germline, CDR1 is MNHEY and CDR2 is SVGEGT. The CDR3 is 14 residues long. This CDR3 is CASRLQGWSGELFF.

This sequence joins TRBV6-2 or TRBV6-3 and TRBJ2-3; with no DNA, the TCRdb D assignment of TRBD1 cannot be verified. CDR3 size: 15 residues. CDR1 and CDR2 (germline): MNHEY, SVGEGT. CDR3 sequence: CASSYGTVSTDTQYF.

This sequence joins TRBV14 and TRBJ2-7; TCRdb lists TRBD2, though no DNA is available to test this call. The CDR3 length is 18 residues. Germline CDR1 and CDR2: SGHDN and FVKESK. The CDR3 reads CASSQETKRDKPADEQYF.